The rows below give T cell receptor beta chains drawn from one sample of a study of shared clonotypes between healthy human individuals. Here immunoSEQ multiplex PCR was the method, and the copy in TCRdb shows in-frame clones only, minus some. This table has more than 900,000 clones, approximately 80% appearing once. Source material: memory CD4+ T cells from PBMCs. The receptors stem from a man between 18 and 35 years old in good health. Some clones in this sample may be carry-over from other donors' samples. The CDR3 runs from the conserved cysteine through the conserved F or W. The order of the fields is J gene, clone size, D gene, V gene, CDR3 DNA, CDR3 protein. D genes are given only for firm matches. The size field is filled for only some rows; it gives once, few, many or a size class.

>TRBJ1-1|NA|NA|TRBV25-1
TGTGCCAGCAGTGTAGCTAGGGGAAACACTGAAGCTTTCTTT
CASSVARGNTEAFF
>TRBJ1-2|NA|NA|TRBV30
TGTGCCTGGAGACGTCAGGACTATGGCTACACCTTC
CAWRRQDYGYTF
>TRBJ1-1|NA|TRBD1|TRBV5-1
TGCGCCAGCTCCCGGGACAGCCCTGGGACTGAAGCTTTCTTT
CASSRDSPGTEAFF
>TRBJ2-1|once|TRBD1|TRBV5-4
TGTGCCAGCAGCTTGGGGACAGGCAATGAGCAGTTCTTC
CASSLGTGNEQFF
>TRBJ2-3|NA|NA|TRBV2
TGTGCCAGCAGTGTTGAAGATACGCAGTATTTT
CASSVEDTQYF
>TRBJ2-3|many|TRBD2|TRBV9
TGTGCCAGCAGCGTAGCCCCGGGGAGGGGTGGAGATACGCAGTATTTT
CASSVAPGRGGDTQYF
>TRBJ2-7|NA|NA|TRBV28
TGTGCCAGCAGTTTAGGCGTTCGCTACGAGCAGTACTTC
CASSLGVRYEQYF
>TRBJ2-3|NA|TRBD2|TRBV29-1
TGCAGCGTTGATTCGGGCGGGAGATCAGATACGCAGTATTTT
CSVDSGGRSDTQYF
>TRBJ1-2|NA|NA|TRBV27
TGTGCCAGCTCTAAGGGGGGGCGGGTGAACTATGGCTACACCTTC
CASSKGGRVNYGYTF
>TRBJ1-2|NA|NA|TRBV5-4
TGTGCCAGCAGCTTGGATCGGGGGGACTATGGCTACACCTTC
CASSLDRGDYGYTF